These 8 T cell receptor beta chains share one sample of origin, sequenced in a study of T cell repertoires in cytomegalovirus infection. Their cognate antigens are unknown. From the reads, TCRdb called clonotypes with MiXCR, one entry per CDR3 protein. The sample includes around 100,000 distinct CDR3 sequences, around 45% seen only once; the top ten take approximately 74%. Here the sequenced sample was CD8+ T cells from cultured PBMCs, taken from culture after CMV antigen stimulation. The receptors stem from a human donor in good health (CMV status not recorded). Some clones in this sample may be carry-over from other donors' samples.

This clonotype was picked up many times. CDR3 loop: CASSLTQTGGWYEQFF. The CDR3 coding sequence is TGTGCCAGCAGCTTAACCCAAACGGGGGGATGGTATGAGCAGTTCTTC. The chain employs TRBV7-2 and TRBJ2-1; 7 bases are shared with TRBD2. V was pared by 2 bases and J by 8 bases, with 12 bases of the junction left unmatched. CDR3 size: 16 residues. CDR1 is SGHTA, CDR2 FQGNSA, per germline.

The chain combines TRBV20-1 with TRBJ1-1; unclear D gene. This CDR3 comprises 14 residues. Germline CDR1 is DFQATT and CDR2 is SNEGSKA (reference sequence). Deletions cut 8 bases from V and 4 bases from J, with 20 bases between. This CDR3 reads CSLDETGLGTEAFF. CDR3 in DNA: TGCAGTCTAGATGAGACCGGGCTTGGCACTGAAGCTTTCTTT.

This clonotype was seen more than once but under ten times. The rearrangement joins TRBV11-3 to TRBJ2-3; D call uncertain. Germline CDR1 reads SGHNT; CDR2 reads YENEEA. The CDR3 totals 13 residues. Deletions cut 5 bases from V and 2 bases from J, with 8 bases between. The CDR3 is CASSNGPTDTQYF. The CDR3 nucleotides read TGTGCCAGCAGCAACGGTCCCACAGATACGCAGTATTTT.

In the case of this clonotype: A read error may be the cause here, since a much bigger clone is one base away. This chain joins TRBV10-3 and TRBJ1-3; 7 bases are shared with TRBD1. This CDR3 has 14 residues. Germline CDR1 is ENHRY and CDR2 is SYGVKD. The CDR3 bases are TGTGCCATCGGCCTACCGGGACAGCTAAACAACATATATTTT. Encoded protein: CAIGLPGQLNNIYF.

This clonotype was picked up many times. The chain is built from TRBV7-9 and TRBJ2-3; 7 positions agree with TRBD1. The junction had 5 bases not matched to a gene; V was cut back by 6 bases and J by 2 bases. Germline V gene sequence: CDR1 SEHNR, CDR2 FQNEAQ (reference sequence). The length of the CDR3 is 14 residues. The CDR3 protein is CASRETGNTDTQYF. As DNA, the CDR3 is TGTGCCAGCAGAGAGACAGGGAACACAGATACGCAGTATTTT.

This clonotype was detected many times. The CDR3 is CAISAGSQINQPQHF. CDR3 in DNA: TGTGCCATCAGTGCAGGGAGCCAGATAAATCAGCCCCAGCATTTT. The chain uses TRBV10-3 and TRBJ1-5; D might be TRBD1 (5 bases). Germline lookup yields CDR1 ENHRY and CDR2 SYGVKD. V shed 4 bases and J shed 4 bases, with 14 bases lying between them. The CDR3 covers 15 residues.

In this sample, this clonotype turned up a few times. This chain connects TRBV6-5 to TRBJ2-2; D gene unclear. The ends were cut back, 2 bases at V and 0 bases at J, with 10 bases in the middle. The germline gives CDR1 MNHEY, CDR2 SVGAGI. The CDR3 loop spans 16 amino acids. The CDR3 DNA reads TGTGCCAGCAGTTACGAGGCACTTGCGAACACCGGGGAGCTGTTTTTT. It translates to CASSYEALANTGELFF.

The rearrangement links TRBV19 to TRBJ2-1; 10 bases align to TRBD2. Germline V gives CDR1 LNHDA, CDR2 SQIVND (reference sequence). V was pared by 1 base and J by 8 bases, with 11 bases of the junction left unmatched. The CDR3 is made up of 17 amino acids. The CDR3 loop reads CASSIVGLAGDFDEQFF. Written as DNA, the CDR3 is TGTGCCAGTAGTATAGTAGGGCTAGCGGGGGACTTCGATGAGCAGTTCTTC.